Listed below are T cell receptor beta chains from one sample, sequenced in a study of cytomegalovirus exposure and HLA in healthy donors. Clones were sequenced by immunoSEQ multiplex PCR, and TCRdb holds only the in-frame ones, with some missing. The data show over 200,000 clones, with less than 85% seen just once and roughly 5.5% held by the top ten. Sequences were obtained from PBMCs. The receptor source for this set is a woman aged 18-29 years in good health and CMV-seronegative. Each CDR3 is given with its conserved first and last residue. Each record gives: V gene, clone size, J gene, D gene, CDR3 protein, CDR3 DNA. A D gene is named only where the DNA matches it firmly. Clone sizes are given selectively: once, few, many, or a class where the clone is expanded.

V gene: TRBV7-2; clone size: -; J gene: TRBJ2-3; D gene: -; CDR3 protein: CASSKVVGVLTDTQYF; CDR3 DNA: TGTGCCAGCAGTAAGGTCGTCGGGGTGTTGACAGATACGCAGTATTTT
V gene: TRBV6-5; clone size: -; J gene: TRBJ1-2; D gene: TRBD1; CDR3 protein: CASSTRTGVNYGYTF; CDR3 DNA: TGTGCCAGCAGTACCCGGACAGGGGTGAACTATGGCTACACCTTC
V gene: TRBV5-1; clone size: -; J gene: TRBJ1-2; D gene: -; CDR3 protein: CASSSGHGDNYGYTF; CDR3 DNA: TGCGCCAGCAGTAGCGGTCATGGGGATAACTATGGCTACACCTTC
V gene: TRBV27; clone size: few; J gene: TRBJ1-5; D gene: -; CDR3 protein: CASSPRGVYSNQPQHF; CDR3 DNA: TGTGCCAGCAGTCCCCGGGGGGTCTATAGCAATCAGCCCCAGCATTTT
V gene: TRBV7-3; clone size: -; J gene: TRBJ2-1; D gene: TRBD2; CDR3 protein: CASSLTTSSGRPPVNNEQFF; CDR3 DNA: TGTGCCAGCAGCTTAACGACCTCTAGCGGGAGGCCTCCCGTGAACAATGAGCAGTTCTTC
V gene: TRBV30; clone size: -; J gene: TRBJ2-7; D gene: -; CDR3 protein: CAWSVQGYEQYF; CDR3 DNA: TGTGCCTGGAGTGTACAAGGGTACGAGCAGTACTTC
V gene: TRBV6-5; clone size: -; J gene: TRBJ1-2; D gene: -; CDR3 protein: CASSYEGSNYGYTF; CDR3 DNA: TGTGCCAGCAGTTACGAGGGATCTAACTATGGCTACACCTTC
V gene: TRBV6-1; clone size: -; J gene: TRBJ1-5; D gene: -; CDR3 protein: CASSDGRMGQPQHF; CDR3 DNA: TGTGCCAGCAGTGATGGGCGGATGGGCCAGCCCCAGCATTTT
V gene: TRBV5-6; clone size: -; J gene: TRBJ2-7; D gene: -; CDR3 protein: CASSRGRSSYEQYF; CDR3 DNA: TGTGCCAGCAGCCGCGGACGGAGCTCCTACGAGCAGTACTTC
V gene: TRBV30; clone size: once; J gene: TRBJ2-1; D gene: TRBD1; CDR3 protein: CAWIRDRDGNEQFF; CDR3 DNA: TGTGCCTGGATCCGGGACAGGGATGGGAATGAGCAGTTCTTC
V gene: TRBV30; clone size: -; J gene: TRBJ2-1; D gene: -; CDR3 protein: CAWSGPAYEQFF; CDR3 DNA: TGTGCCTGGAGTGGTCCGGCGTATGAGCAGTTCTTC
V gene: TRBV7-9; clone size: -; J gene: TRBJ2-7; D gene: TRBD1; CDR3 protein: CASSSDRDNEQYF; CDR3 DNA: TGTGCCAGCAGCTCCGACAGGGACAACGAGCAGTACTTC
V gene: TRBV19; clone size: -; J gene: TRBJ1-1; D gene: -; CDR3 protein: CASSIRWGATEAFF; CDR3 DNA: TGTGCCAGTAGTATACGGTGGGGCGCGACTGAAGCTTTCTTT
V gene: TRBV7-6; clone size: -; J gene: TRBJ2-5; D gene: -; CDR3 protein: CASSAQMETQYF; CDR3 DNA: TGTGCCAGCAGCGCACAAATGGAGACCCAGTACTTC
V gene: TRBV6-1; clone size: -; J gene: TRBJ2-1; D gene: TRBD1; CDR3 protein: CASSGRTGSSYNEQFF; CDR3 DNA: TGTGCCAGCAGTGGCCGGACAGGGAGCTCCTACAATGAGCAGTTCTTC
V gene: TRBV15; clone size: -; J gene: TRBJ2-7; D gene: -; CDR3 protein: CATSRGLAGQGSSYEQYF; CDR3 DNA: TGTGCCACCAGCAGGGGACTAGCAGGACAGGGGAGCTCCTACGAGCAGTACTTC
V gene: TRBV4-2; clone size: -; J gene: TRBJ1-4; D gene: -; CDR3 protein: CASSQPDTPNEKLFF; CDR3 DNA: TGTGCCAGCAGCCAACCGGACACCCCAAATGAAAAACTGTTTTTT
V gene: TRBV4-1; clone size: -; J gene: TRBJ2-1; D gene: -; CDR3 protein: CASSSPSRGYNEQFF; CDR3 DNA: TGCGCCAGCAGCTCCCCTAGCCGCGGGTACAATGAGCAGTTCTTC
V gene: TRBV27; clone size: -; J gene: TRBJ2-1; D gene: -; CDR3 protein: CASSSWQGGSEQFF; CDR3 DNA: TGTGCCAGCAGTAGCTGGCAGGGGGGGAGTGAGCAGTTCTTC
V gene: TRBV13; clone size: -; J gene: TRBJ2-5; D gene: -; CDR3 protein: CASSPQETQYF; CDR3 DNA: TGTGCCAGCAGCCCCCAAGAGACCCAGTACTTC
V gene: TRBV5-4; clone size: -; J gene: TRBJ2-3; D gene: -; CDR3 protein: CASSPGAGGDTQYF; CDR3 DNA: TGTGCCAGCAGCCCGGGAGCCGGGGGAGATACGCAGTATTTT
V gene: TRBV2; clone size: -; J gene: TRBJ1-4; D gene: TRBD1; CDR3 protein: CAKGQTLVTANEKLFF; CDR3 DNA: TGTGCCAAGGGACAGACGCTGGTGACGGCTAATGAAAAACTGTTTTTT
V gene: TRBV4-1; clone size: -; J gene: TRBJ1-5; D gene: -; CDR3 protein: CASSQDPMAQPQHF; CDR3 DNA: TGCGCCAGCAGCCAAGACCCTATGGCTCAGCCCCAGCATTTT
V gene: TRBV11-2; clone size: -; J gene: TRBJ1-1; D gene: -; CDR3 protein: CASTRGRNTEAFF; CDR3 DNA: TGTGCCAGCACCCGAGGCAGGAACACTGAAGCTTTCTTT
V gene: TRBV30; clone size: -; J gene: TRBJ1-1; D gene: -; CDR3 protein: CAREGGMNTEAFF; CDR3 DNA: TGTGCCCGAGAAGGGGGAATGAACACTGAAGCTTTCTTT
V gene: TRBV28; clone size: -; J gene: TRBJ2-7; D gene: -; CDR3 protein: CASSLKISLGKSF; CDR3 DNA: TGTGCCAGCAGTTTAAAAATATCGCTAGGGAAATCCTTC
V gene: TRBV27; clone size: -; J gene: TRBJ1-6; D gene: -; CDR3 protein: CASNKLGDNNSPLHF; CDR3 DNA: TGTGCCAGCAATAAGCTGGGGGATAATAATTCACCCCTCCACTTT